Listed below are T cell receptor beta chains from one sample, sequenced in a study of cytomegalovirus exposure and HLA in healthy donors. Data came from immunoSEQ multiplex PCR; TCRdb stores just in-frame clones and leaves some out. The repertoire includes about 180,000 clones, over 65% of them detected once, and approximately 3.7% sits in the top ten. The sequencing sample was made of PBMCs. The receptors derive from a woman between 55 and 75 years old in good health and CMV-seropositive. Each CDR3 is given without its conserved first and last residue. The D gene is left open where the match is weak. Clone size is given for some rows only: seen once, a few or many times, or a class if the clone is expanded.

- | TRBJ2-5 | TRBD2 | TRBV19 | ASSIQRGGLETQY
- | TRBJ2-7 | - | TRBV30 | AWSQGSYEQY
- | TRBJ1-3 | - | TRBV5-1 | ASSFGFSGNTIY
- | TRBJ1-5 | - | TRBV19 | ASSAGQIGNQPQH
- | TRBJ1-2 | - | TRBV6-5 | ASSYSAGYYGYT
- | TRBJ2-5 | - | TRBV27 | AREQGEETQY
- | TRBJ2-5 | TRBD2 | TRBV7-3 | ASSLGPRGTSGSGWQETQY
- | TRBJ2-6 | - | TRBV28 | ASSLSRTKSRANGLT
- | TRBJ1-2 | - | TRBV6-6 | ASTVAEGGYT
- | TRBJ2-3 | - | TRBV7-9 | ASSLGTTGTDTQY
- | TRBJ2-7 | TRBD1 | TRBV5-1 | ASSIGQGPGEQY
- | TRBJ1-5 | - | TRBV6-1 | ASSEFRQPQH
- | TRBJ2-3 | TRBD1 | TRBV5-1 | ASSTDRAAQDTQY
- | TRBJ2-3 | TRBD2 | TRBV11-3 | ASSSGTSLITDTQY
- | TRBJ1-1 | - | TRBV7-2 | ASSPTYTDTEAF
- | TRBJ2-1 | TRBD2 | TRBV27 | ASSLFLAGEKF
once | TRBJ2-1 | - | TRBV7-9 | ASSLVRSGQTLLSNEQF
- | TRBJ1-2 | TRBD1 | TRBV28 | ASSSLSRDRVNYGYT
- | TRBJ2-5 | - | TRBV6-6 | ASSYVGGQETQY
- | TRBJ2-3 | - | TRBV9 | ASSVAAGRGTDTQY
- | TRBJ2-2 | - | TRBV27 | ASSLFGGSGELF
- | TRBJ2-2 | - | TRBV11-1 | ASSPTVGYTGELF
- | TRBJ2-2 | TRBD2 | TRBV5-4 | ASSLGLAGGRGTGELF
- | TRBJ2-1 | - | TRBV5-6 | ASSWGTAGEQF
- | TRBJ1-5 | TRBD1 | TRBV19 | ASQFGTGDQPQH
few | TRBJ1-6 | TRBD1 | TRBV9 | ASSPRTGGYSPLH
- | TRBJ2-7 | TRBD2 | TRBV29-1 | SVEDPPLAGDSYEQY
- | TRBJ1-2 | TRBD1 | TRBV6-6 | ASRGQGQGYT
- | TRBJ1-2 | TRBD1 | TRBV7-9 | ASSSSHRGSNYGYT
- | TRBJ1-5 | - | TRBV10-3 | AISLQEGNPQH
- | TRBJ2-7 | - | TRBV5-4 | ASSTRTAGGYEQY
- | TRBJ2-1 | TRBD2 | TRBV19 | ASSIRREAYNEQF
- | TRBJ1-4 | - | TRBV11-2 | ASSLAQRTNEKLF
- | TRBJ2-7 | TRBD2 | TRBV27 | ASSLIPGTSLLEQY
- | TRBJ1-2 | TRBD1 | TRBV7-9 | ASSLATGIDGYT
once | TRBJ2-7 | TRBD2 | TRBV7-9 | ASSSPTSGGYEQY
- | TRBJ2-2 | TRBD2 | TRBV5-1 | ASSSQLAGGRFNTGELF
- | TRBJ2-5 | - | TRBV9 | ASSGGGEETQY
- | TRBJ1-2 | TRBD1 | TRBV27 | ASSSPQRTGYYGYT
- | TRBJ2-7 | - | TRBV15 | ATSSPTRGALSGEQY
- | TRBJ1-2 | TRBD1 | TRBV27 | ASSPGQERGYT
few | TRBJ1-2 | TRBD1 | TRBV28 | ASRPGTGANYGYT
- | TRBJ2-7 | TRBD2 | TRBV7-9 | ASSPTRLAGAYEQY
- | TRBJ2-7 | TRBD1 | TRBV5-1 | ASSETGLGEQY
- | TRBJ2-1 | TRBD1 | TRBV5-1 | ASSLRPGTGGNEQF
- | TRBJ2-1 | TRBD2 | TRBV28 | ASSSYLSGLARNEQF
- | TRBJ1-5 | - | TRBV5-1 | ASSLTGNGNQPQH
- | TRBJ1-1 | - | TRBV6-5 | ASSWVLGGDTEAF
- | TRBJ2-1 | TRBD2 | TRBV7-8 | ASKLAGSDEQF
- | TRBJ1-4 | TRBD1 | TRBV5-1 | ASSLQGAGEKLF
- | TRBJ1-1 | - | TRBV30 | AWSTRVAGEAF
- | TRBJ2-3 | - | TRBV7-3 | ASSSRTHRGTDTQY
- | TRBJ2-4 | TRBD1 | TRBV6-1 | ASSELQGSLDIQY
- | TRBJ2-1 | TRBD1 | TRBV7-6 | ASSLGQDPFNEQF
- | TRBJ1-4 | - | TRBV9 | ASSVGHFATNEKLF
- | TRBJ1-4 | TRBD1 | TRBV28 | ASSLPLGQATNEKLF
- | TRBJ1-5 | - | TRBV28 | ASRGGDRVNQPQH